Listed here are 27 T cell receptor beta chains from one sample, sequenced in a study of human T cells and chemical hapten exposure. MiXCR, run by TCRdb on the RACE reads, gives a single entry per CDR3 protein. This table holds over 300,000 distinct CDR3 sequences, about 5.1% found once. Specified time point: pre-sensitization, week 0. Treatment: therapeutic diphenylcyclopropenone sensitization with weekly scalp DPC. Sequencing was performed on whole blood, taken in connection with sensitization to the hapten diphenylcyclopropenone (DPC). These receptors came from a woman in her fifties or sixties with alopecia areata. Some clones in this sample may be carry-over from other donors' samples.

This clonotype was recorded at least ten times. The rearrangement links TRBV11-2 to TRBJ2-1; a possible D gene is TRBD2 (5 bases). The CDR3 loop spans 14 amino acids. Deletions cut 3 bases from V and 10 bases from J, with 16 bases between. The V gene's germline CDR1 is SGHAT and CDR2 FQNNGV. For the CDR3, the DNA is TGTGCCAGCAGCTTTGAGCGGCACCGCCCGGAGCAGTTCTTC. Amino acids: CASSFERHRPEQFF.

In nucleotides, the CDR3 is TGCGCCAGCAGCTTGCGGGCGGGGACCGAATATAGCAATCAGCCCCAGCATTTT. Residues: CASSLRAGTEYSNQPQHF. This chain joins TRBV5-1 and TRBJ1-5; a possible D gene is TRBD1 (5 bases). The CDR3 has 18 amino acids. Germline V gives CDR1 SGHRS, CDR2 YFSETQ. The V gene lost 1 base and the J gene lost 0 bases, with 17 bases spanning the gap.

The genes are TRBV6-1 and TRBJ1-6; D call uncertain. From germline, CDR1 is MNHNS and CDR2 SASEGT. The CDR3 extends over 15 amino acids. V shed 2 bases and J shed 7 bases, with 12 bases lying between them. CDR3 sequence: CASSEWAKGNSPLHF. The CDR3 DNA follows: TGTGCCAGCAGTGAATGGGCAAAAGGGAATTCACCCCTCCACTTT.

This clonotype was seen a handful of times. The chain links TRBV2 to TRBJ1-3, with D hard to call. Germline V gene lookup returns CDR1 SNHLY and CDR2 FYNNEI. The CDR3 has 13 residues. V was trimmed by 6 bases and J by 8 bases, leaving 14 bases between them. The CDR3 protein is CASRDLLGDTIYF. As DNA, the CDR3 is TGTGCCAGCAGGGACCTATTGGGAGACACCATATATTTT.

This clonotype showed up just a few times. Here the CDR3 DNA reads TGTGCCAGCGCTAAACAGAGCCTAGTCCCAGATACGCAGTATTTT. It encodes CASAKQSLVPDTQYF. The chain joins TRBV7-2 to TRBJ2-3; D unresolved. Deletions cut 8 bases from V and 4 bases from J, with 19 bases between. The CDR3 spans 15 residues. Germline-derived CDR1 and CDR2 are SGHTA and FQGNSA.

V gene TRBV12-3 or TRBV12-4 combines with J gene TRBJ1-4; unclear D gene. V lost 6 bases and J lost 1, with 12 bases in between. The CDR3 runs 15 residues. The CDR3 reads CASSFGALTNEKLFF. As DNA, the CDR3 is TGTGCCAGCAGCTTTGGAGCCTTAACTAATGAAAAACTGTTTTTT.

This chain joins TRBV12-3 or TRBV12-4 and TRBJ1-4, with a possible D match to TRBD1 (5 bases). The CDR3 covers 18 residues. The ends were cut back, 3 bases at V and 0 bases at J, with 17 bases in the middle. CDR3 loop: CASSFRGVGRATNEKLFF. CDR3 sequence (DNA): TGTGCCAGCAGTTTTCGAGGGGTTGGCCGTGCAACTAATGAAAAACTGTTTTTT.

This clonotype was detected ten times or more. The V gene is TRBV6-1, the J gene TRBJ2-3; tentatively, D is TRBD1 (6 bases). The CDR3 is 16 residues long. The V end lost 2 bases, the J end lost 2 bases, and 14 bases lay between the germline ends. CDR1 is MNHNS, CDR2 SASEGT, per germline. CDR3 in DNA: TGTGCCAGCAGTGAAAGTGGGGGCGGGTACACAGATACGCAGTATTTT. Amino acid sequence: CASSESGGGYTDTQYF.

This clonotype was counted many times. This sequence joins TRBV28 and TRBJ2-7; D may be TRBD1 or TRBD2 (5 bases each). The CDR3 is 15 residues long. With 8 bases removed from V and 1 base from J, the gap between germline ends came to 18 bases. Germline assignment: CDR1 MDHEN and CDR2 SYDVKM. CDR3 nucleotide sequence: TGTGCCAGCGGAATTCCGGGACCACCTTCCTACGAGCAGTACTTC. Protein sequence: CASGIPGPPSYEQYF. Using reference TRBV28 and TRBJ2-7 for the parts outside the CDR3, the full variable domain is DVKVTQSSRYLVKRTGEKVFLECVQDMDHENMFWYRQDPGLGLRLIYFSYDVKMKEKGDIPEGYSVSREKKERFSLILESASTNQTSMYLCASGIPGPPSYEQYFGPGTRLTVT.

The chain employs TRBV18 and TRBJ1-5; 9 nucleotides agree with TRBD1. This CDR3 region has 15 residues. Germline V gene sequence: CDR1 KGHSH, CDR2 LQKENI. The trim removed 6 bases at V and 7 bases at J, leaving 10 bases unmatched. The CDR3 reads CASSSTGGEGQPQHF. CDR3 bases: TGTGCCAGCTCGTCTACAGGGGGCGAGGGGCAGCCCCAGCATTTT.

The sample holds many counts of this clonotype. The chain recombines TRBV6-1 with TRBJ2-7; D gene ambiguous. V was pared by 0 bases and J by 2 bases, with 14 bases between. This CDR3 is built from 16 residues. Germline values: CDR1 MNHNS, CDR2 SASEGT. The CDR3, as DNA: TGTGCCAGCAGTGAAGCTCGAGGTAGTCCAACCTACGAGCAGTACTTC. It encodes CASSEARGSPTYEQYF.

This clonotype came up many times. CDR3 coding DNA: TGTGCCAGCAGCCCCAGCCTTGGAAGGCCCAGCACAGATACGCAGTATTTT. It codes for CASSPSLGRPSTDTQYF. V and J are TRBV7-9 and TRBJ2-3; no reliable D call. V was pared by 5 bases and J by 0 bases, with 18 bases between. The V gene's germline CDR1 is SEHNR and CDR2 FQNEAQ (reference sequence). This CDR3 region has 17 residues.

This clonotype was found many times. The chain is built from TRBV5-1 and TRBJ1-1; 8 positions match TRBD1. The CDR3 has 15 amino acids. The V segment lost 2 bases and the J segment 4 bases; nucleotides outside the gene matches: 7. Germline assignment: CDR1 SGHRS and CDR2 YFSETQ. The CDR3 DNA is TGCGCCAGCAGCTTACTCAGGGGGCGGAGCACTGAAGCTTTCTTT. Translating it yields CASSLLRGRSTEAFF.

This clonotype came up many times. V usage is TRBV6-6 and J usage is TRBJ2-3; the D is unclear. Germline CDR1 is MNHNY and CDR2 is SVGAGI (reference sequence). There are 12 residues in the CDR3. V was cut by 2 bases and J by 6 bases, with 6 bases left in between. CDR3: CASSYALDTQYF. The CDR3 DNA sequence: TGTGCCAGCAGTTACGCCCTTGATACGCAGTATTTT.

There are many counts of this clonotype. The chain has TRBV12-3 or TRBV12-4 and TRBJ2-3, with TRBD2 matching 12 bases. The junction had 7 bases not matched to a gene; V was cut back by 6 bases and J by 6 bases. The CDR3 length is 15 residues. CDR3 region: CASSRLAGDADTQYF. The CDR3 nucleotides read TGTGCCAGCAGCCGACTAGCGGGAGATGCCGATACGCAGTATTTT.

The table lists this clonotype with a few counts. This chain links TRBV3-1 with TRBJ2-2; no clear D gene. The germline CDR1 and CDR2 sequences are LGHDT and YNNKEL (reference sequence). Trimming pared 5 bases from V and 2 bases from J, leaving 15 bases between. The length of the CDR3 is 16 residues. The CDR3 coding sequence is TGTGCCAGCAGCTCAGACTTCCCGAGAAACACCGGGGAGCTGTTTTTT. Its protein is CASSSDFPRNTGELFF.

There are many counts of this clonotype. The rearrangement joins TRBV5-1 to TRBJ1-1; D remains ambiguous. CDR1 is SGHRS and CDR2 is YFSETQ in the germline V gene. This CDR3 region has 14 residues. The ends were cut back, 0 bases at V and 1 base at J, with 7 bases in the middle. DNA for the CDR3: TGCGCCAGCAGCTTGGAGGGCGGGAACACTGAAGCTTTCTTT. Protein product: CASSLEGGNTEAFF.

Comment on this clonotype: Germline and junction disagree at one end, which may indicate a read error. This chain links TRBV7-9 with TRBJ2-1; 11 positions match TRBD2. This CDR3 has 15 residues. CDR1 and CDR2 (germline): SEHNR, FQNEAQ (reference sequence). CDR3 DNA: TGTGCCAGCAGCATAGCGGGAGGGCCGTTCAATGAGCAGTTCTTC. Translating gives CASSIAGGPFNEQFF. The full variable domain, rest sourced from reference TRBV7-9 and TRBJ2-1, is DTGVSQNPRHKITKRGQNVTFRCDPISEHNRLYWYRQTLGQGPEFLTYFQNEAQLEKSRLLSDRFSAERPKGSFSTLEIQRTEQGDSAMYLCASSIAGGPFNEQFFGPGTRLTVL.

The chain joins TRBV3-1 to TRBJ2-4; TRBD1 is a possible D gene (6 bases). This CDR3 has 16 residues. Germline CDR1 LGHDT, CDR2 YNNKEL (reference sequence). V was shortened by 3 bases and J by 9 bases, with 21 bases between the two germline ends. CDR3 sequence: CASSQGKGDRFSIQYF. The CDR3 DNA is TGTGCCAGCAGCCAGGGAAAGGGGGATCGTTTTAGCATTCAGTACTTC.

This chain connects TRBV7-2 to TRBJ2-7; perhaps D is TRBD1 or TRBD2 (6 bases each). This CDR3 has 14 residues. Germline CDR1 reads SGHTA; CDR2 reads FQGNSA. Between the trimmed V and J ends, which lost 4 bases and 7 bases, there was a span of 17 bases. The CDR3 coding sequence is TGTGCCAGCAGCTATCGGGACTCCCAGGGGGAGCAGTACTTC. It codes for CASSYRDSQGEQYF.

This clonotype occurred a few times. The chain carries TRBV20-1 and TRBJ1-5; D is undetermined. CDR3 length: 13 amino acids. V was cut by 5 bases and J by 5 bases, with 13 bases left in between. Germline CDR1 DFQATT, CDR2 SNEGSKA (reference sequence). The CDR3 DNA reads TGCAGTGCTCTGGTGATGGTAGATCAGCCCCAGCATTTT. Translating it yields CSALVMVDQPQHF.

In this sample, this clonotype turned up many times. The V gene is TRBV29-1, the J gene TRBJ2-4; 8 nucleotides agree with TRBD1. Per germline, CDR1 SQVTM and CDR2 ANQGSEA. This CDR3 has 15 amino acids. The V and J ends lost 4 bases and 4 bases, in that order; junction bases with no gene match: 9. The CDR3 is CSVVTPGQVKNIQYF. CDR3 coding DNA: TGCAGCGTTGTGACTCCGGGACAGGTGAAAAACATTCAGTACTTC. Full variable domain (remainder filled in from reference TRBV29-1 and TRBJ2-4): SAVISQKPSRDICQRGTSLTIQCQVDSQVTMMFWYRQQPGQSLTLIATANQGSEATYESGFVIDKFPISRPNLTFSTLTVSNMSPEDSSIYLCSVVTPGQVKNIQYFGAGTRLSVL.

This clonotype was found a few times. The chain is built from TRBV7-2 and TRBJ1-2, with D hard to call. The CDR3 contains 15 residues. V was shortened by 4 bases and J by 7 bases, with 19 bases between the two germline ends. Germline CDR1 reads SGHTA; CDR2 reads FQGNSA. In DNA form, the CDR3 reads TGTGCCAGCAGCTCCGAACCCGGGGTTTCTTTTGGCTACACCTTC. Its translation is CASSSEPGVSFGYTF.

V usage is TRBV10-2 and J usage is TRBJ2-3, with unresolved D. CDR1 WSHSY and CDR2 SAAADI come from the germline V gene. The V gene lost 2 bases and the J gene lost 6 bases, with 6 bases spanning the gap. The CDR3 has 12 amino acids. This chain's CDR3 is CASSEGYDTQYF. DNA for the CDR3: TGCGCCAGCAGTGAGGGGTACGATACGCAGTATTTT.

The table lists this clonotype with a few counts. The chain joins TRBV30 to TRBJ1-1; D uncertain. Deletions cut 4 bases from V and 6 bases from J, with 15 bases between. CDR3 length equals 13 residues. The germline V gene has CDR1 GTSNPN and CDR2 SVGIG (reference sequence). CDR3 amino acids: CAWTYLGSPEAFF. The CDR3 coding sequence is TGTGCCTGGACGTATTTGGGATCTCCTGAAGCTTTCTTT.

This clonotype occurred a few times. This chain connects TRBV6-1 to TRBJ1-2, with D tentatively TRBD1 (5 bases). The CDR3 is 14 residues long. Trimming stripped 7 bases from V and 0 bases from J, with 12 bases between. CDR1 is MNHNS, CDR2 SASEGT, per germline. In DNA, the CDR3 is TGTGCCAGCACCCCGACAGCTACTAACTATGGCTACACCTTC. Translated: CASTPTATNYGYTF.

As to this clonotype: Relative to the germline gene, one junction end is altered; a read error may explain this. The rearrangement links TRBV18 to TRBJ1-2; unclear D gene. The germline V gene has CDR1 KGHSH and CDR2 LQKENI. This CDR3 has 12 amino acids. CDR3 DNA sequence: TGTGCCAGCTCACCAGGAGAGTATGACTACACCTTC. Translation gives CASSPGEYDYTF.